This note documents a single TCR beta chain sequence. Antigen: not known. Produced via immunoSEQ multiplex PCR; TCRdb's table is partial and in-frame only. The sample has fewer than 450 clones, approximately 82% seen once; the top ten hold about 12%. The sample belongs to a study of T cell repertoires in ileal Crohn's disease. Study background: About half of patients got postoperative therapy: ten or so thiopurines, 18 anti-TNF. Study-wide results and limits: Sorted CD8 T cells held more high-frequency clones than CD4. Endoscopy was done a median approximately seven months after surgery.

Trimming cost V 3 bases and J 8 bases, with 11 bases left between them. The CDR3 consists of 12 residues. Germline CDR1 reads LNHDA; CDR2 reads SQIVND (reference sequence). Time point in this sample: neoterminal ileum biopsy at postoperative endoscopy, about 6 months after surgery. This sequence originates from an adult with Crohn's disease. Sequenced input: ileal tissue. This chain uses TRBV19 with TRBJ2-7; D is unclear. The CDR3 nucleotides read TGTGCCAGTAGTATGGGTGCTACGAAGCAGTACTTC. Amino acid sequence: CASSMGATKQYF.